Below, 29 T cell receptor beta chains from the same sample are listed, as sequenced in a study of PD-L1 blockade in urothelial cancer. Profiling relied on immunoSEQ multiplex PCR, and the TCRdb table lists in-frame clones only, not all of them. The table has tens of thousands of clones, around four fifths seen once; the top ten hold about 2.7%. Time point reported: peripheral blood 6 weeks after treatment start. The sample consisted of PBMCs, taken around atezolizumab (anti-PD-L1) treatment. These receptors were collected from a man aged 65-85 years with urothelial cancer.

The chain carries TRBV9 and TRBJ2-3, with D perhaps matching TRBD2 (6 bases). CDR1 is SGDLS, CDR2 YYNGEE, per germline. The CDR3 is 14 amino acids. The germline V and J ends were trimmed by 2 bases and 1 base, with 8 bases remaining between them. CDR3 bases: TGTGCCAGCAGCGTGAAGCGGGGCACAGATACGCAGTATTTT. This codes for CASSVKRGTDTQYF.

The CDR3 coding sequence is TGTGCCAGCAGCTTTGAGGTCGGGGAGCTGTTTTTT. This codes for CASSFEVGELFF. The chain is built from TRBV7-8 and TRBJ2-2, with D unresolved. Germline CDR1 reads SGHVS; CDR2 reads FQNEAQ. V shed 3 bases and J shed 7 bases, with 6 bases lying between them. The CDR3 has 12 amino acids. The full variable domain, with the rest looked up from reference TRBV7-8 and TRBJ2-2, is GAGVSQSPRYKVAKRGQDVALRCDPISGHVSLFWYQQALGQGPEFLTYFQNEAQLDKSGLPSDRFFAERPEGSVSTLKIQRTQQEDSAVYLCASSFEVGELFFGEGSRLTVL.

The chain employs TRBV19 and TRBJ1-1; D remains unclear. Looked up from germline, CDR1 is LNHDA and CDR2 is SQIVND (reference sequence). This CDR3 contains 13 residues. Trimming took 7 bases from V and 1 from J, leaving 10 bases between them. The CDR3 protein is CASMRQRNTEAFF. For the CDR3, the DNA is TGTGCCAGTATGAGGCAGAGGAACACTGAAGCTTTCTTT.

The chain is built from TRBV28 and TRBJ2-7; tentative D call: TRBD1 (6 bases). Germline V gene sequence: CDR1 MDHEN, CDR2 SYDVKM. The V gene lost 6 bases and the J gene lost 3 bases, with 27 bases spanning the gap. CDR3 size: 18 residues. CDR3 protein: CASSPTGQIEDYLYEQYF. The CDR3 DNA reads as TGTGCCAGCAGCCCAACTGGACAGATAGAGGATTATCTCTACGAGCAGTACTTC. Complete variable domain (other parts from reference TRBV28 and TRBJ2-7): DVKVTQSSRYLVKRTGEKVFLECVQDMDHENMFWYRQDPGLGLRLIYFSYDVKMKEKGDIPEGYSVSREKKERFSLILESASTNQTSMYLCASSPTGQIEDYLYEQYFGPGTRLTVT.

The gene calls are TRBV7-2 and TRBJ2-5; TRBD2 matches 14 bases. The CDR3 length is 15 residues. The junction had 2 bases not matched to a gene; V was cut back by 4 bases and J by 4 bases. CDR1 and CDR2 (germline): SGHTA, FQGNSA. The CDR3 loop is CASSSGLAGVETQYF. CDR3 nucleotide sequence: TGTGCCAGCAGCTCGGGACTAGCGGGGGTAGAGACCCAGTACTTC.

The chain combines TRBV28 with TRBJ1-5, with 7 bases fitting TRBD1. CDR1 is MDHEN and CDR2 is SYDVKM in the germline V gene. This CDR3 spans 15 amino acids. J gave up 7 bases and V 4 bases, and 10 bases lay outside the gene matches. CDR3: CASSSPGQRSQPQHF. In DNA form, the CDR3 reads TGTGCCAGCAGTTCCCCGGGACAGCGGAGCCAGCCCCAGCATTTT.

The rearrangement links TRBV27 to TRBJ1-2, with 11 nucleotides matching TRBD1. V was pared by 3 bases and J by 8 bases, with 11 bases of the junction left unmatched. Germline CDR1 and CDR2: MNHEY and SMNVEV (reference sequence). CDR3 length: 16 residues. CDR3 amino acids: CASSLRTGTGGLGYTF. As DNA, the CDR3 is TGTGCCAGCAGTTTGCGTACCGGGACAGGGGGTTTGGGCTACACCTTC.

A few counts support this clone. This chain joins TRBV9 and TRBJ2-2; maybe TRBD2 (5 bases). CDR1 is SGDLS and CDR2 is YYNGEE in the germline V gene. The CDR3 contains 14 residues. Trimming left V 0 bases short and J 7 bases short, with 10 bases between. CDR3 in amino acids: CASSVVGGGGELFF. The CDR3 nucleotides are TGTGCCAGCAGCGTAGTCGGAGGAGGCGGGGAGCTGTTTTTT.

The V call is TRBV6-5, the J call TRBJ2-7; possibly TRBD2 for D (5 bases). The germline gives CDR1 MNHEY, CDR2 SVGAGI. The CDR3 loop spans 14 amino acids. Trimming stripped 6 bases from V and 2 bases from J, with 14 bases between. The CDR3: CASRYTTGAYEQYF. For the CDR3, the DNA is TGTGCCAGCAGATACACCACCGGGGCCTACGAGCAGTACTTC.

CDR3 residues: CTYKTTREDEQYF. For the CDR3, the DNA is TGCACCTATAAAACAACCAGGGAAGACGAGCAGTACTTC. The chain recombines TRBV1 with TRBJ2-7; TRBD1, the D gene given by the table, was not confirmed from the DNA. TRBV1 is designated a pseudogene. The CDR3 sequence is 13 residues long.

The rearrangement links TRBV2 to TRBJ2-1, with 7 bases identical to TRBD2. This CDR3 contains 16 residues. Germline trimming cut 5 bases from V and 10 bases from J; bases unmatched to any gene: 17. CDR1 is SNHLY, CDR2 FYNNEI, per germline. CDR3 amino acids: CASSSVPGLRLGEQFF. In DNA, the CDR3 is TGTGCCAGCAGTTCGGTTCCGGGACTACGATTAGGAGAGCAGTTCTTC.

The chain links TRBV4-1 to TRBJ1-1, with TRBD1 matching 7 bases. V shed 7 bases, J shed 1 base, and the junction held 9 bases outside the gene matches. The germline CDR1 and CDR2 sequences are MGHRA and YSYEKL. CDR3 size: 15 residues. The CDR3, as DNA: TGCGCCAGCAACGCACAGGGGACAGCGAACACTGAAGCTTTCTTT. Protein sequence: CASNAQGTANTEAFF.

This clone was seen just once. This sequence joins TRBV5-1 and TRBJ2-3; 12 nucleotides match TRBD2. The CDR3 has 15 amino acids. The germline gives CDR1 SGHRS, CDR2 YFSETQ. V lost 3 bases, J lost 8 bases, and 7 bases stayed unmatched. The CDR3 sequence: CASSYLAGGPGTQYF. The DNA for the CDR3 is TGCGCCAGCAGCTACCTAGCGGGAGGGCCGGGTACGCAGTATTTT.

The CDR3 bases are TGTGCCAGCAGCAACCCCGGGGGCGAGCAGTACTTC. Translating it yields CASSNPGGEQYF. The rearrangement uses TRBV7-3 and TRBJ2-7; a possible D gene is TRBD2 (6 bases). Germline CDR1 reads SGHTA; CDR2 reads FQGTGA. The CDR3 contains 12 residues. V was clipped by 5 bases and J by 6 bases, with 11 bases between them.

The chain joins TRBV27 to TRBJ2-7, with 9 bases identical to TRBD2. V gave up 6 bases and J gave up 2 bases; unmatched junction bases: 5. This CDR3 region has 14 residues. From germline, CDR1 is MNHEY and CDR2 SMNVEV (reference sequence). CDR3 protein: CASRGASGTYEQYF. As DNA, the CDR3 is TGTGCCAGCAGAGGAGCTAGCGGGACCTACGAGCAGTACTTC.

The genes are TRBV27 and TRBJ2-1, with 14 bases that match TRBD2. J lost 3 bases, V lost 3 bases, and 4 bases had no gene match. The germline V gene has CDR1 MNHEY and CDR2 SMNVEV (reference sequence). This CDR3 has 17 residues. The CDR3 region is CASSFVGLAGVYNEQFF. CDR3 nucleotides: TGTGCCAGCAGTTTCGTGGGACTAGCGGGAGTCTACAATGAGCAGTTCTTC.

The gene calls are TRBV27 and TRBJ1-2; D is unclear. Trimming removed 2 bases from V and 7 bases from J, with 11 bases in between. The length of the CDR3 is 13 residues. Germline loops: CDR1 MNHEY, CDR2 SMNVEV (reference sequence). CDR3 in amino acids: CASSLGGLAGYTF. DNA for the CDR3: TGTGCCAGCAGTTTAGGCGGCTTGGCTGGCTACACCTTC.

This sequence joins TRBV14 and TRBJ2-1; a possible D gene is TRBD1 (6 bases). Trimming took 3 bases from V and 6 from J, leaving 12 bases between them. CDR3 length equals 14 residues. Per the germline V gene, CDR1 is SGHDN and CDR2 is FVKESK. For the CDR3, the DNA is TGTGCCAGCAGCCACTTACAGGGCTCCAATGAGCAGTTCTTC. This sequence encodes CASSHLQGSNEQFF.

The V gene is TRBV27, the J gene TRBJ2-5; no reliable D call. The V and J ends lost 2 bases and 1 base respectively, with 5 bases between them. This CDR3 is 13 amino acids long. Germline assignment: CDR1 MNHEY and CDR2 SMNVEV (reference sequence). The CDR3 region has the DNA TGTGCCAGCAGTTTACGGTCCCAAGAGACCCAGTACTTC. Protein product: CASSLRSQETQYF.

V gene TRBV18 combines with J gene TRBJ2-2; 8 nucleotides agree with TRBD1. Germline V lookup: CDR1 KGHSH, CDR2 LQKENI. After removal of 3 bases from V and 1 base from J, the junction contained 1 base not matched to a gene. This CDR3 has 15 residues. As DNA, the CDR3 is TGTGCCAGCTCACCGGGGACAGGGAACACCGGGGAGCTGTTTTTT. It yields the protein CASSPGTGNTGELFF.

There are a few counts of this clone. Other DNA sequences in the same sample also yield this CDR3. The chain joins TRBV5-1 to TRBJ2-3, with TRBD1 identical over 9 bases. Germline V CDR1 and CDR2: SGHRS, YFSETQ. Losses at the gene ends were 0 bases for V and 4 bases for J; bases not matched to a gene: 3. The CDR3 extends over 15 amino acids. The DNA for the CDR3 is TGCGCCAGCAGCTTGGACAGGGGGCATGCAGATACGCAGTATTTT. Amino acid sequence: CASSLDRGHADTQYF.

CDR3 coding DNA: TGCGCCAGCAGCTTGGCCGAGGCTGGCTATGGCTACACCTTC. Encoded protein: CASSLAEAGYGYTF. V is TRBV5-1 and J is TRBJ1-2, with no clear D. Germline V CDR1 and CDR2: SGHRS, YFSETQ. Deletions cut 0 bases from V and 4 bases from J, with 10 bases between. The CDR3 totals 14 residues.

The chain has TRBV19 and TRBJ2-3; no definite D call. The V gene lost 3 bases and the J gene lost 7 bases, with 5 bases spanning the gap. Germline CDR1 reads LNHDA; CDR2 reads SQIVND (reference sequence). CDR3 length equals 11 residues. The CDR3 here is CASSIQNTQYF. CDR3 nucleotide sequence: TGTGCCAGTAGTATTCAGAATACGCAGTATTTT.

The chain has TRBV7-2 and TRBJ2-3; TRBD1 might be the D (5 bases). CDR1 SGHTA and CDR2 FQGNSA come from the germline V gene. V lost 5 bases and J 0 bases, leaving 15 bases between the germline ends. This CDR3 is built from 16 residues. The CDR3 is CASSPRAATSTDTQYF. The CDR3, as DNA: TGTGCCAGCAGCCCCAGGGCAGCCACTAGCACAGATACGCAGTATTTT.

The chain couples TRBV2 to TRBJ2-1; tentatively, D is TRBD2 (5 bases). The germline gives CDR1 SNHLY, CDR2 FYNNEI. The CDR3 sequence is 14 residues long. Trimming pared 6 bases from V and 3 bases from J, leaving 12 bases between. In nucleotides, the CDR3 is TGTGCCAGCAGAGGACGGGAAAACTACAATGAGCAGTTCTTC. This sequence encodes CASRGRENYNEQFF.

V is TRBV7-6 and J is TRBJ1-1; TRBD1 might be the D (5 bases). The CDR3 contains 14 residues. Per germline, CDR1 SGHVS and CDR2 FNYEAQ. The germline V and J ends were trimmed by 0 bases and 5 bases, with 10 bases remaining between them. The CDR3 bases are TGTGCCAGCAGCTTAGCGCGGGGGGGGACTGAAGCTTTCTTT. Translation: CASSLARGGTEAFF. Based on the CDR3 plus reference TRBV7-6 and TRBJ1-1, the full variable domain is GAGVSQSPRYKVTKRGQDVALRCDPISGHVSLYWYRQALGQGPEFLTYFNYEAQQDKSGLPNDRFSAERPEGSISTLTIQRTEQRDSAMYRCASSLARGGTEAFFGQGTRLTVV.

The chain joins TRBV19 to TRBJ2-2, with 12 bases lining up with TRBD2. CDR3 length equals 16 residues. The V and J ends lost 5 bases and 5 bases, in that order; junction bases with no gene match: 6. Looked up from germline, CDR1 is LNHDA and CDR2 is SQIVND (reference sequence). In DNA form, the CDR3 reads TGTGCCAGTAGTCCGAGAGGACTAGCGGGGACCGGGGAGCTGTTTTTT. Translation gives CASSPRGLAGTGELFF.

In its sample, this clone was seen a few times. The rearrangement uses TRBV29-1 and TRBJ2-7; the match to TRBD1 covers 8 bases. There are 16 residues in the CDR3. Per germline, CDR1 SQVTM and CDR2 ANQGSEA. V trimming: 3 bases; J trimming: 3 bases; junction bases outside the gene matches: 13. Here the CDR3 DNA reads TGCAGCGTTGAGGCGGCCACAGGGGGTCTGAGCTACGAGCAGTACTTC. This gives the protein CSVEAATGGLSYEQYF.

The chain's CDR3 is CASSDLAGARSTDTQYF. DNA for the CDR3: TGTGCCAGCAGTGACCTAGCGGGGGCGAGGAGCACAGATACGCAGTATTTT. The J gene is TRBJ2-3, the V gene TRBV6-1, with TRBD2 matching 10 bases. CDR1 is MNHNS and CDR2 is SASEGT in the germline V gene. V dropped 3 bases and J dropped 0; count of bases not matched to a gene: 6. CDR3 length equals 17 residues.